These 16 T cell receptor beta chains originate from one sample sequenced in a study of identical twins. Via MiXCR, TCRdb re-called the 5' RACE reads, giving one row per CDR3 protein. The sample records 350,000 to 600,000 distinct CDR3 sequences, 13% to 15% being singletons. These data also formed part of another study, on yellow fever vaccine responses in identical twins.

The sample consisted of CD4+ T cells sorted from blood. The origin of the receptors is a woman younger than 35 in good health.

The table lists this clonotype with a few counts. The chain is built from TRBV7-3 and TRBJ2-2, with a possible D match to TRBD2 (6 bases). The CDR3 has 15 residues. Germline CDR1 and CDR2: SGHTA and FQGTGA. V was clipped by 3 bases and J by 5 bases, with 13 bases between them. The CDR3 loop reads CASSLKLASTGELFF. Written as DNA, the CDR3 is TGTGCCAGCAGCTTGAAACTAGCTTCTACCGGGGAGCTGTTTTTT. The full variable domain, in which reference TRBV7-3 and TRBJ2-2 provide the parts outside the CDR3, is GAGVSQTPSNKVTEKGKYVELRCDPISGHTALYWYRQSLGQGPEFLIYFQGTGAADDSGLPNDRFFAVRPEGSVSTLKIQRTERGDSAVYLCASSLKLASTGELFFGEGSRLTVL.

The V gene is TRBV4-1, the J gene TRBJ2-3, with D uncertain. Germline loops: CDR1 MGHRA, CDR2 YSYEKL. V shed 1 base and J shed 4 bases, with 12 bases lying between them. This CDR3 contains 15 residues. The CDR3 coding sequence is TGCGCCAGCAGCCAAGTGCCTTCCGGCGCAGATACGCAGTATTTT. It yields the protein CASSQVPSGADTQYF.

V and J are TRBV4-2 and TRBJ2-7; 8 nucleotides align to TRBD2. The CDR3 totals 18 residues. The V and J ends lost 0 bases and 4 bases, in that order; junction bases with no gene match: 14. The germline gives CDR1 LGHNA, CDR2 YNFKEQ. This chain's CDR3 is CASSQESMASGSLYEQYF. CDR3 nucleotides: TGTGCCAGCAGCCAAGAGAGTATGGCTAGCGGGTCTCTATACGAGCAGTACTTC.

The J gene is TRBJ2-3, the V gene TRBV20-1, with 10 bases lining up with TRBD2. CDR1 is DFQATT and CDR2 is SNEGSKA in the germline V gene (reference sequence). V shed 8 bases, J shed 4 bases, and the junction held 9 bases outside the gene matches. This CDR3 region has 14 residues. The CDR3 bases are TGCAGTAGAAGCGGGAGGGCCGCCCCAGATACGCAGTATTTT. Its protein product is CSRSGRAAPDTQYF.

Only a few counts were recorded for this clonotype. This chain joins TRBV5-6 and TRBJ2-1; 8 bases line up with TRBD2. Germline CDR1 SGHDT, CDR2 YYEEEE. This CDR3 comprises 16 residues. Trimming took 3 bases from V and 1 from J; bases not matched to a gene: 6. CDR3 in DNA: TGTGCCAGCAGCTCAACTAGCGGTGTATCCTACAATGAGCAGTTCTTC. It is translated as CASSSTSGVSYNEQFF.

In its sample, this clonotype was seen a few times. The V call is TRBV28, the J call TRBJ2-5, with 11 bases that match TRBD1. CDR3 length equals 17 residues. V lost 3 bases, J lost 1 base, and 7 bases stayed unmatched. Germline CDR1 and CDR2: MDHEN and SYDVKM. For the CDR3, the DNA is TGTGCCAGCAGTTTCCGGGGACAGGGGGTTTCCCAAGAGACCCAGTACTTC. It is translated as CASSFRGQGVSQETQYF.

The chain employs TRBV9 and TRBJ1-2; perhaps TRBD1 as D (6 bases). V lost 3 bases to trimming and J lost 8 bases, with 20 bases between them. The germline V gene encodes CDR1 SGDLS and CDR2 YYNGEE. This CDR3 comprises 15 residues. The CDR3 DNA sequence: TGTGCCAGCAGCGCAGGAATCGGACAGAAGGGAGGCTACACCTTC. Its protein is CASSAGIGQKGGYTF. Filled out from reference TRBV9 and TRBJ1-2, the complete variable domain reads DSGVTQTPKHLITATGQRVTLRCSPRSGDLSVYWYQQSLDQGLQFLIQYYNGEERAKGNILERFSAQQFPDLHSELNLSSLELGDSALYFCASSAGIGQKGGYTFGSGTRLTVV.

The chain couples TRBV19 to TRBJ2-7; D is possibly TRBD1 (5 bases). The CDR3 loop spans 13 amino acids. The germline CDR1 and CDR2 sequences are LNHDA and SQIVND (reference sequence). V shed 4 bases and J shed 2 bases, with 9 bases lying between them. The CDR3 sequence is CASSKQAPYEQYF. CDR3 DNA sequence: TGTGCCAGTAGTAAACAGGCGCCCTACGAGCAGTACTTC.

This clonotype turned up a few times. The chain links TRBV11-2 to TRBJ1-6; 7 bases line up with TRBD1. The CDR3 totals 17 residues. CDR1 is SGHAT, CDR2 FQNNGV, per germline. J gave up 0 bases and V 5 bases, and 7 bases lay outside the gene matches. In DNA form, the CDR3 reads TGTGCCAGCAGCCTCAACAGGGGTAGCTCCTATAATTCACCCCTCCACTTT. Translating it yields CASSLNRGSSYNSPLHF.

This clonotype showed up many times. This chain uses TRBV12-3 or TRBV12-4 with TRBJ1-6; D is perhaps TRBD1 (6 bases). Trimming took off 4 bases at V and 13 bases at J, with 17 bases between the two ends. CDR3 length equals 14 residues. CDR3 sequence reads: CASSSRDTRNPLHF. CDR3 nucleotides: TGTGCCAGCAGTTCCCGGGACACGCGAAACCCCCTCCACTTT.

The V and J genes are TRBV10-3 and TRBJ2-3; TRBD1 is a possible D gene (6 bases). Germline-derived CDR1 and CDR2 are ENHRY and SYGVKD. Deletions cut 6 bases from V and 4 bases from J, with 17 bases between. This CDR3 has 15 amino acids. CDR3: CAISGQLLMSDTQYF. CDR3 DNA: TGTGCCATCAGCGGACAGCTTCTCATGTCAGATACGCAGTATTTT.

This clonotype has at least ten counts. This chain connects TRBV12-3 or TRBV12-4 to TRBJ1-3; D not resolved. V lost 3 bases and J 4 bases, leaving 16 bases between the germline ends. This CDR3 is built from 16 residues. CDR3 residues: CASSLSGRNLGNTIYF. CDR3 bases: TGTGCCAGCAGTTTGTCGGGCAGGAATCTCGGAAACACCATATATTTT.

The chain joins TRBV5-6 to TRBJ2-3, with TRBD2 matching 9 bases. This CDR3 region has 18 residues. V was pared by 7 bases and J by 0 bases, with 15 bases of the junction left unmatched. In germline, CDR1 is SGHDT, CDR2 YYEEEE. CDR3 in DNA: TGTGCCAGCGGCCCCGGACTAGCGAACCCCCTGAGCACAGATACGCAGTATTTT. Amino acids: CASGPGLANPLSTDTQYF.

V usage is TRBV12-3 or TRBV12-4 and J usage is TRBJ2-5, with no clear D. This CDR3 has 13 amino acids. V lost 3 bases to trimming and J lost 3 bases, with 8 bases between them. The CDR3 nucleotides are TGTGCCAGCAGTTTCGCCGAGGAAGAGACCCAGTACTTC. It translates to CASSFAEEETQYF.

This clonotype was observed a handful of times. V usage is TRBV5-1 and J usage is TRBJ2-3; D remains ambiguous. V gave up 0 bases and J gave up 4 bases, with 15 bases separating them. Germline values: CDR1 SGHRS, CDR2 YFSETQ. This CDR3 contains 16 residues. The DNA for the CDR3 is TGCGCCAGCAGCTTGGCCGCAGGCCAGACCTCAGATACGCAGTATTTT. This gives the protein CASSLAAGQTSDTQYF.

The chain uses TRBV7-8 and TRBJ2-7; TRBD1 aligns across 8 bases. The CDR3 has 16 residues. With 5 bases clipped from V and 4 bases from J, the junction kept 13 bases outside the gene matches. The germline CDR1 and CDR2 sequences are SGHVS and FQNEAQ. In DNA form, the CDR3 reads TGTGCCAGCAGCCCAACCGGACAGGGTAGAACTTACGAGCAGTACTTC. It yields the protein CASSPTGQGRTYEQYF.